Sequencing of this T cell receptor beta chain was carried out in a study of blood T cell repertoires in COVID-19 (dated by TCRdb to between 2020 and 2021). Study-level background: Samples covering the acute and convalescent phases of COVID-19 were provided by collaborators in the United States, Italy and Spain. Sample metadata almost always included a de-identified subject ID, COVID-19 status, age in years and sex. The samples were drawn from the first 160 participants of the ongoing ImmuneRACE study and from some 1,300 subjects provided by 6 global collaborators. The material from the prospective study consisted of cDNA or gDNA derived from T cells, B-cell-depleted T cells, or PBMCs. HLA class I and class II types, where available, came from metadata supplied by the sample provider rather than from assay-based typing. Deeply sampled blood TCRbeta repertoires from subjects exposed to, actively infected with, or recovered from COVID-19 were included in the dataset. The repertoires were made available in a free public database intended to serve as a resource for research on the immune response to SARS-CoV-2. The research as a whole found: Clinical and demographic metadata were provided uncurated, with the amount varying by source and participant.

The immunoSEQ Assay, a bias-controlled multiplex PCR, was used to amplify TCRbeta CDR3 regions from genomic DNA. The published analysis was carried out like this. The number of nucleated cells in each sample was estimated by amplification of reference gene primers within the assay. To quantify the absolute abundance of each unique TCRbeta CDR3 rearrangement, sequence reads were collapsed and filtered. Productive Simpson clonality was computed per sample as the square root of Simpson's diversity index over productive rearrangements. The clones in this table, taken by TCRdb from immuneACCESS, are in-frame only. Not every clone is retained; where verified, under half of the shortfall comes from an unresolved V gene, and the cause of the rest is unknown. Clonal size and the V and J genes are those of that table, whereas D and trimming came from the DNA. The sample has about 180,000 clones on record, over 60% of them singletons. Together, the top ten hold roughly 28% of the sample.

As encoded in the germline V gene (reference sequence), CDR1 is SEHNR while CDR2 is FQNEAQ. Trimming removed 5 bases from V and 7 bases from J, leaving 20 bases between the germline ends. From cysteine to phenylalanine, the CDR3 is 16 amino acids long. CDR3 DNA only is kept here, 48 bases in frame from base 1. Only a few counts were recorded for this clone. This clone's antigen is unknown. No much larger clonotype is one base removed from it; base qualities were not supplied. Whole blood was collected in K2EDTA tubes by collaborating institutions according to the institutions' own protocols. Collaborator samples were shipped for TCRbeta analysis as frozen whole blood, isolated PBMCs, or DNA extracted from either sample type.

The sample was peripheral blood. The TCR was taken from an older woman with acute or convalescent COVID-19. This chain joins TRBV7-9 to TRBJ1-4, and TRBD1 may be the D gene, going by 5 matching bases. The CDR3: CASSRETGAGGEKLFF. The nucleotide sequence is TGTGCCAGCAGCCGCGAGACCGGGGCCGGGGGTGAAAAACTGTTTTTT.